This T cell receptor beta chain was identified in a study of T-cell memory formation after mild COVID-19. TCRdb used MiXCR to reprocess the 5' RACE reads, holding one entry per CDR3 protein. The table has about 210,000 distinct CDR3 sequences, about 10% seen once; the top ten hold 2.5% to 3.5%. At least ten counts were recorded for this clonotype. The sample consisted of PBMCs or a T cell subset sorted from them (not recorded which). The TCR comes from a young man who had mild COVID-19 (a few samples of this study predate the infection). Cell type and time point are not known.

The chain's CDR3 is CASSQTGTDTQYF. CDR3 bases: TGCGCCAGCAGCCAAACAGGCACAGATACGCAGTATTTT. The chain employs TRBV5-1 and TRBJ2-3; D uncertain. V was shortened by 4 bases and J by 1 base, with 7 bases between the two germline ends. This CDR3 is 13 amino acids long. From germline, CDR1 is SGHRS and CDR2 YFSETQ.